Sequencing of this T cell receptor beta chain was carried out in a study of T cell responses to AZD1222 COVID-19 vaccine. Whole-study results and caveats: Spike-specific TCR breadth and depth went up after people got two AZD1222 doses. As reported, nearly half of all spike-specific TCRs target variant regions that are unmutated. Baseline antibody screening turned up just a handful of seropositive AZD1222 recipients.

This clone has only a few counts. Its antigen is not identified. Measured with immunoSEQ multiplex PCR; TCRdb has only the in-frame clones, and not every one. Of 75,000 to 100,000 clones in the sample, 85% to 90% were seen once. The source of this sequence is an adult in good health. Material: peripheral blood, obtained on day 0 of AZD1222 vaccination.

The CDR3 DNA reads TGTGCCAGCAGTACGGGACAGGGCTATAATTCACCCCTCCACTTT. This codes for CASSTGQGYNSPLHF. V and J are TRBV6-6 and TRBJ1-6; TRBD1 agrees at 9 bases. The germline V gene encodes CDR1 MNHNY and CDR2 SVGAGI (reference sequence). The length of the CDR3 is 15 residues. The ends lost 5 bases at V and 3 bases at J; junction bases unmatched: 2.